The 5 T cell receptor beta chains listed next were all sequenced from one sample in a study of cytomegalovirus exposure and HLA in healthy donors. Amplification used 60 Vbeta primers and 13 Jbeta primers. TCRdb keeps only in-frame clones here, not all; method: immunoSEQ multiplex PCR. The sample consists of about 190,000 clones, approximately 80% of them appearing once. Specimen: PBMCs. Every receptor here comes from a woman aged 25 to 39 in good health and CMV-seropositive.

This sequence joins TRBV9 and TRBJ1-6; 7 nucleotides align to TRBD1. Germline CDR1 and CDR2: SGDLS and YYNGEE. V shed 3 bases and J 10 bases; nucleotides not matched to a gene: 10. CDR3 length: 15 amino acids. The CDR3 reads CASSATGTARSPLHF. In DNA form, the CDR3 reads TGTGCCAGCAGCGCAACCGGGACAGCGAGATCACCCCTCCACTTT.

The chain links TRBV5-1 to TRBJ2-7; 9 bases fit TRBD1. V lost 0 bases and J lost 5; bases outside the gene matches: 6. CDR3 length: 15 residues. The V gene's germline CDR1 is SGHRS and CDR2 YFSETQ. This chain's CDR3 is CASSLVGQGINEQYF. CDR3 in DNA: TGCGCCAGCAGCTTGGTGGGACAGGGTATAAACGAGCAGTACTTC.

This chain uses TRBV5-1 with TRBJ2-3; unclear D gene. Looked up from germline, CDR1 is SGHRS and CDR2 is YFSETQ. Trimming stripped 2 bases from V and 2 bases from J, with 3 bases between. This CDR3 is 12 amino acids long. The chain's CDR3 is CASSLHTDTQYF. The CDR3 DNA reads as TGCGCCAGCAGCTTACACACAGATACGCAGTATTTT.

The CDR3 loop reads CASSRTSGIFNEQFF. The CDR3 region has the DNA TGTGCCAGCTCACGGACTAGCGGGATTTTTAATGAGCAGTTCTTC. This chain joins TRBV18 and TRBJ2-1; TRBD2 agrees at 12 bases. After removal of 4 bases from V and 7 bases from J, the junction contained 5 bases not matched to a gene. This CDR3 has 15 amino acids. Germline loops: CDR1 KGHSH, CDR2 LQKENI.

The sample holds one count of this clone. This sequence joins TRBV30 and TRBJ2-1; tentative D call: TRBD1 (6 bases). The CDR3 length is 13 residues. The V end was cut by 4 bases, the J end by 1 base, with 8 bases between. Germline loops: CDR1 GTSNPN, CDR2 SVGIG (reference sequence). Here the CDR3 reads CAWKRGSYNEQFF. The CDR3, as DNA: TGTGCCTGGAAGAGGGGGTCCTACAATGAGCAGTTCTTC.